This T cell receptor beta chain originates from a study of cytomegalovirus exposure and HLA in healthy donors. Findings of the study overall: The study found most TCR sequences rare, yet found some public TCRs in many donors. The TCR clusters that emerged in the first cohort tended, a later analysis found, to co-occur in the 120 or so validation repertoires.

These donors were members of the roughly 120-subject validation cohort, a group separate from the roughly 670-subject first cohort. The repertoire was sequenced with immunoSEQ multiplex PCR; TCRdb's copy has only in-frame clones and lacks some. Of 150,000 to 200,000 clones in the sample, under 90% are singletons; the top ten hold 4.2%. The CDR3 covers 12 residues. To note about this clone: As yet, its antigen is unknown.

What was sequenced was PBMCs. The gene calls are TRBV21-1 and TRBJ2-3; the table assigns TRBD2, which was not confirmed against the DNA. TRBV21-1 is shown as a pseudogene. The origin of this receptor is a young man in good health and CMV-seropositive. This chain's CDR3 is CASSKIRDTQYF. Here the CDR3 DNA reads TGTGCCAGCAGCAAAATTCGAGATACGCAGTATTTT.